Below are 21 T cell receptor beta chains sequenced from a single sample in a study of blood T cell repertoires in COVID-19. Produced via immunoSEQ multiplex PCR; TCRdb's table is partial and in-frame only. The sample comprises roughly 60,000 clones, approximately 85% of which are singletons, and around 17% rests with the top ten. The sequenced material came from peripheral blood. The receptors shown here come from a human donor in a cohort sampled during active COVID-19.

The V call is TRBV5-1, the J call TRBJ2-2; a possible D gene is TRBD1 (6 bases). The CDR3 is 14 residues long. Germline V gene sequence: CDR1 SGHRS, CDR2 YFSETQ. Trimming left V 4 bases short and J 7 bases short, with 14 bases between. CDR3 DNA: TGCGCCAGCAGCCGTGGACAGATTTACGGGGAGCTGTTTTTT. Amino acids: CASSRGQIYGELFF. The full variable domain, in which reference TRBV5-1 and TRBJ2-2 provide the parts outside the CDR3, is KAGVTQTPRYLIKTRGQQVTLSCSPISGHRSVSWYQQTPGQGLQFLFEYFSETQRNKGNFPGRFSGRQFSNSRSEMNVSTLELGDSALYLCASSRGQIYGELFFGEGSRLTVL.

This clone was seen once. DNA for the CDR3: TGTGCCAGCAGCTCCGACGGGTATGGCTACACCTTC. As protein: CASSSDGYGYTF. This chain links TRBV11-3 with TRBJ1-2; no firm D call. The CDR3 runs to 12 residues. Per germline, CDR1 SGHNT and CDR2 YENEEA. Trimming took off 4 bases at V and 5 bases at J, with 8 bases between the two ends.

V usage is TRBV12-3 or TRBV12-4 and J usage is TRBJ1-2, with D tentatively TRBD1 (5 bases). The V end was cut by 3 bases, the J end by 7 bases, with 9 bases between. The CDR3 has 12 amino acids. The CDR3 is CASSFPGLGYTF. CDR3 coding DNA: TGTGCCAGCAGTTTTCCGGGACTTGGCTACACCTTC.

The V and J genes are TRBV5-1 and TRBJ1-1, with TRBD1 matching over 8 bases. After removal of 3 bases from V and 4 bases from J, the junction contained 5 bases not matched to a gene. There are 14 residues in the CDR3. CDR1 is SGHRS, CDR2 YFSETQ, per germline. The CDR3 nucleotides are TGCGCCAGCAGCTCACAGGGGGGCGGCACTGAAGCTTTCTTT. It translates to CASSSQGGGTEAFF.

The genes are TRBV6-5 and TRBJ1-4; TRBD1 matches 7 bases. The CDR3 loop spans 15 amino acids. Germline CDR1 MNHEY, CDR2 SVGAGI. The V and J ends lost 0 bases and 5 bases, in that order; junction bases with no gene match: 3. CDR3 region: CASSYSGTVNEKLFF. In nucleotides, the CDR3 is TGTGCCAGCAGTTACTCCGGGACAGTAAATGAAAAACTGTTTTTT.

The chain carries TRBV11-3 and TRBJ2-5; no clear D. The CDR3 is made up of 12 amino acids. Germline CDR1 SGHNT, CDR2 YENEEA. Trimming removed 3 bases at V and 5 bases at J, with 7 bases between. Written as DNA, the CDR3 is TGTGCCAGCAGCTTTGAGTGGGAGACCCAGTACTTC. Its protein product is CASSFEWETQYF.

The J gene is TRBJ1-2, the V gene TRBV19; D perhaps matches TRBD1 (5 bases). CDR1 and CDR2 from the germline V gene are LNHDA and SQIVND (reference sequence). V lost 1 base and J 1 base, leaving 19 bases between the germline ends. The CDR3 contains 18 residues. The CDR3 coding sequence is TGTGCCAGTAGTATAGGGGGCGTTCGTGGTCAGGTTAACTATGGCTACACCTTC. As protein: CASSIGGVRGQVNYGYTF.

DNA of the CDR3: TGTGCCAGCAGAAGGTTACGGGGGGCTTGGTATGAGCAGTTCTTC. Translated, it gives CASRRLRGAWYEQFF. The V and J genes are TRBV7-9 and TRBJ2-1, with a weak D call TRBD2 (7 bases). The CDR3 extends over 15 amino acids. The ends were cut back, 6 bases at V and 8 bases at J, with 20 bases in the middle. CDR1 and CDR2 (germline): SEHNR, FQNEAQ (reference sequence).

This chain uses TRBV12-3 or TRBV12-4 with TRBJ2-6, with D possibly matching TRBD2 (5 bases). The CDR3 sequence is 13 residues long. V lost 6 bases, J lost 2 bases, and 5 bases lay in between. CDR3 nucleotide sequence: TGTGCCAGCAGCGGGGCTGGGGCCAACGTCCTGACTTTC. It specifies CASSGAGANVLTF.

V is TRBV3-1 (or the pseudogene TRBV3-2) and J is TRBJ1-1; TRBD1 matches 8 bases. The germline CDR1 and CDR2 sequences are LGHDT and YNNKEL (reference sequence). V gave up 7 bases and J gave up 1 base; unmatched junction bases: 8. This CDR3 has 15 residues. The CDR3, as DNA: TGTGCCAGCACCATGACAGGGGCGGGGAACACTGAAGCTTTCTTT. This translates into CASTMTGAGNTEAFF.

The chain joins TRBV12-2 to TRBJ1-3; the D call TRBD1 from the table was never checked on the DNA. TRBV12-2 constitutes a pseudogene. CDR3 length: 15 amino acids. CDR3 loop: CASRSRGFSGNTIYF. CDR3 nucleotides: TGTGCAAGTCGCTCAAGGGGCTTCTCTGGAAACACCATATATTTT.

The chain recombines TRBV18 with TRBJ2-7, with D hard to call. Germline V CDR1 and CDR2: KGHSH, LQKENI. The V gene lost 1 base and the J gene lost 5 bases, with 15 bases spanning the gap. The CDR3 has 15 residues. CDR3 DNA: TGTGCCAGCTCACCACAGGAGACCTTAACCAACGAGCAGTACTTC. This sequence encodes CASSPQETLTNEQYF.

V is TRBV6-2 or TRBV6-3 and J is TRBJ2-7; 8 bases map to TRBD1. V trimming: 2 bases; J trimming: 4 bases; junction bases outside the gene matches: 4. Germline V gene sequence: CDR1 MNHEY, CDR2 SVGEGT. The CDR3 has 14 amino acids. The CDR3 reads CASSYLRDRYEQYF. Here the CDR3 DNA reads TGTGCCAGCAGTTACCTTCGGGACAGGTACGAGCAGTACTTC.

The chain joins TRBV5-8 to TRBJ1-5, with 11 nucleotides matching TRBD1. CDR3 length equals 16 residues. Germline CDR1 reads SGHTS; CDR2 reads YDEGEE. Unmatched junction bases numbered 1, after V lost 2 bases and J lost 0 bases. The CDR3 sequence is CASSFGQGASNQPQHF. The CDR3 coding sequence is TGTGCCAGCAGCTTCGGACAGGGGGCTAGCAATCAGCCCCAGCATTTT.

The chain links TRBV10-2 to TRBJ1-5; 9 positions agree with TRBD1. The CDR3 consists of 15 residues. V lost 4 bases and J lost 4; bases outside the gene matches: 5. Germline assignment: CDR1 WSHSY and CDR2 SAAADI. CDR3 in amino acids: CASSGPGQGNQPQHF. The CDR3 region has the DNA TGCGCCAGCAGTGGTCCGGGACAGGGAAATCAGCCCCAGCATTTT.

This chain uses TRBV18 with TRBJ1-3; possibly TRBD1 for D (5 bases). CDR1 and CDR2 (germline): KGHSH, LQKENI. The CDR3 runs 16 residues. V lost 6 bases, J lost 1 base, and 16 bases lay in between. DNA of the CDR3: TGTGCCAGCTCGACGGTTCTCGGGGGTTCTGGAAACACCATATATTTT. It is translated as CASSTVLGGSGNTIYF.

The chain is built from TRBV5-3 and TRBJ1-1; 8 bases are a match to TRBD1. TRBV5-3 falls under the ORF class, with uncertain function. The V segment lost 4 bases and the J segment 1 base; nucleotides outside the gene matches: 3. The CDR3 is 14 amino acids. CDR3: CARSPDRENTEAFF. The CDR3 DNA reads as TGTGCCAGAAGCCCGGACAGGGAGAACACTGAAGCTTTCTTT.

This clone was recorded only once. The chain has TRBV27 and TRBJ2-7; possibly TRBD1 for D (5 bases). Trimming pared 2 bases from V and 5 bases from J, leaving 10 bases between. The CDR3 spans 13 residues. CDR1 and CDR2 from the germline V gene are MNHEY and SMNVEV (reference sequence). In DNA, the CDR3 is TGTGCCAGCAGTTTAGCAGGGCCCCACGAGCAGTACTTC. Translated: CASSLAGPHEQYF.

This rearrangement joins TRBV5-8 to TRBJ1-5, with a weak D call TRBD1 (6 bases). This CDR3 contains 14 residues. The V and J ends lost 2 bases and 4 bases respectively, with 10 bases between them. Germline V lookup: CDR1 SGHTS, CDR2 YDEGEE. The CDR3 loop is CASSFRQANQPQHF. The CDR3, as DNA: TGTGCCAGCAGCTTCCGACAGGCTAATCAGCCCCAGCATTTT.

The chain carries TRBV29-1 and TRBJ2-7, with D maybe TRBD2 (5 bases). The CDR3 covers 13 residues. Trimming left V 4 bases short and J 2 bases short, with 12 bases between. Germline assignment: CDR1 SQVTM and CDR2 ANQGSEA. CDR3 sequence (DNA): TGCAGCGTTGGGAACGGGGTAACCTACGAGCAGTACTTC. Amino acid sequence: CSVGNGVTYEQYF.

The genes are TRBV5-5 and TRBJ1-1; tentative D call: TRBD1 (5 bases). Germline V CDR1 and CDR2: SGHKS, YYEKEE (reference sequence). This CDR3 spans 17 amino acids. The V end was cut by 0 bases, the J end by 0 bases, with 15 bases between. CDR3 residues: CASSLDLIVDMNTEAFF. The CDR3, as DNA: TGTGCCAGCAGCTTGGATTTGATAGTGGACATGAACACTGAAGCTTTCTTT.